This T cell receptor beta chain was identified during a study of cytomegalovirus exposure and HLA in healthy donors. Study-wide results and limits: A later analysis linked around 15,000 TCR beta sequences to HLA alleles at 0.05 false discovery rate. Later genetic work tied a missense DCLRE1C variant to beta-chain V and J trimming. An Asian-associated ancestry cluster reportedly showed fewer N-insertions than the roughly 670-donor mean in a later analysis. Listed as cytomegalovirus-associated were 164 TCR beta chains.

V was clipped by 2 bases and J by 2 bases, with 14 bases between them. The CDR3 totals 16 residues. This PCR relied on a set of 60 Vbeta primers and 13 Jbeta primers. Profiled with immunoSEQ multiplex PCR; TCRdb holds only in-frame clones, not every one. This table has about 230,000 clones, around 80% appearing once. Turning to this clone: Antigen specificity is unknown.

This sequence originates from a woman aged 55-70 years in good health and CMV-seropositive. The chain joins TRBV23-1 to TRBJ2-3; weak D call: TRBD1 (6 bases). TRBV23-1 is flagged as an ORF with uncertain function. Specimen: PBMCs. The CDR3 loop reads CASSQAVLGATDTQYF. The DNA of the CDR3 is TGCGCCAGCAGTCAAGCGGTGTTGGGGGCCACAGATACGCAGTATTTT.